Below are 18 T cell receptor beta chains sequenced from a single sample in a study of type 1 and type 2 diabetes patients. Genomic DNA was the PCR template. Amplification of the beta chain CDR3 used 30 forward and 13 reverse multiplex primers. TCRdb called the multiplex PCR reads again in MiXCR, with one record for every CDR3 protein. The table has fewer than 350,000 distinct CDR3 sequences, roughly 48% seen once. What was sequenced was peripheral blood mononuclear cells (PBMCs). The receptor set was obtained from a man aged 18 to 29 with type 2 diabetes.

V is TRBV6-2 or TRBV6-3 and J is TRBJ2-3; 12 bases are shared with TRBD1. CDR3 size: 14 residues. Germline-derived CDR1 and CDR2 are MNHEY and SVGEGT. Losses at the gene ends were 8 bases for V and 5 bases for J; bases not matched to a gene: 5. The DNA of the CDR3 is TGTGCCAGCGACCGGGACAGGGGGCTAGATACGCAGTATTTT. Its protein is CASDRDRGLDTQYF.

This clonotype was counted a few times. This chain connects TRBV7-3 to TRBJ1-1; D uncertain. Germline CDR1 reads SGHTA; CDR2 reads FQGTGA. Trimming removed 0 bases at V and 0 bases at J, with 8 bases between. This CDR3 contains 15 residues. The CDR3 DNA follows: TGTGCCAGCAGCTTAACTAGAGCGGTGAACACTGAAGCTTTCTTT. Encoded protein: CASSLTRAVNTEAFF.

V gene TRBV7-2 combines with J gene TRBJ2-3, with TRBD2 matching 13 bases. Germline trimming cut 1 base from V and 2 bases from J; bases unmatched to any gene: 6. The CDR3 consists of 18 residues. Germline V gives CDR1 SGHTA, CDR2 FQGNSA. DNA of the CDR3: TGTGCCAGCAGCTTAGGGGGACTAGCGGGGACATCCACAGATACGCAGTATTTT. Its translation is CASSLGGLAGTSTDTQYF.

This clonotype was detected a few times. The J gene is TRBJ1-1, the V gene TRBV27; D is uncertain. Germline values: CDR1 MNHEY, CDR2 SMNVEV (reference sequence). V was clipped by 7 bases and J by 0 bases, with 12 bases between them. The CDR3 runs to 14 residues. The CDR3 sequence: CASKLGTLNTEAFF. CDR3 nucleotides: TGTGCCAGCAAGCTGGGAACCCTGAACACTGAAGCTTTCTTT.

This clonotype was observed a handful of times. The rearrangement uses TRBV28 and TRBJ1-1; D remains unclear. Germline V CDR1 and CDR2: MDHEN, SYDVKM. V lost 6 bases and J lost 11, with 10 bases in between. The CDR3 is made up of 10 amino acids. CDR3 nucleotides: TGTGCCAGCAGCTACGAGAAGGCTTTCTTT. This translates into CASSYEKAFF.

The J gene is TRBJ1-1, the V gene TRBV9; D is unresolved. Trimming removed 4 bases from V and 1 base from J, with 11 bases in between. Per the germline V gene, CDR1 is SGDLS and CDR2 is YYNGEE. The CDR3 spans 14 residues. Here the CDR3 reads CASSPEGSNTEAFF. The CDR3 DNA sequence: TGTGCCAGCAGCCCGGAAGGATCGAACACTGAAGCTTTCTTT.

The chain recombines TRBV14 with TRBJ2-1; the D gene is possibly TRBD2 (6 bases). Germline loops: CDR1 SGHDN, CDR2 FVKESK. The CDR3 totals 14 residues. The ends were cut back, 0 bases at V and 8 bases at J, with 11 bases in the middle. The CDR3 reads CASSQEDYGDEQFF. In DNA, the CDR3 is TGTGCCAGCAGCCAAGAGGACTATGGCGATGAGCAGTTCTTC.

The V call is TRBV12-3 or TRBV12-4, the J call TRBJ2-5, with D possibly TRBD2 on 6 matching bases. The V end was cut by 3 bases, the J end by 3 bases, with 8 bases between. CDR3 length equals 13 residues. For the CDR3, the DNA is TGTGCCAGCAGTTTGGGGGAGGAAGAGACCCAGTACTTC. Its protein is CASSLGEEETQYF.

The chain couples TRBV6-5 to TRBJ1-4; no reliable D call. The V end was cut by 5 bases, the J end by 8 bases, with 18 bases between. Looked up from germline, CDR1 is MNHEY and CDR2 is SVGAGI. The CDR3 is made up of 15 amino acids. The CDR3 protein is CASSVQPFLREKLFF. The CDR3, as DNA: TGTGCCAGCAGTGTTCAACCCTTCTTGCGGGAAAAACTGTTTTTT.

The chain uses TRBV4-1 and TRBJ1-2, with D maybe TRBD1 (5 bases). Trimming shortened V by 0 bases and J by 7 bases, and 21 bases separated the two germline ends. CDR1 and CDR2 from the germline V gene are MGHRA and YSYEKL. The CDR3 has 17 residues. For the CDR3, the DNA is TGCGCCAGCAGCCAAGAACTAGCGCGCAGGGTGCTCGGTGGCTACACCTTC. It is translated as CASSQELARRVLGGYTF.

Concerning this clonotype: One end of the junction is discordant with germline, which a read error may explain. This chain uses TRBV7-9 with TRBJ1-4; 8 bases are a match to TRBD1. This CDR3 spans 14 amino acids. The germline CDR1 and CDR2 sequences are SEHNR and FQNEAQ (reference sequence). The CDR3: CANSLTGGSEKLFF. DNA of the CDR3: TGTGCCAACAGCCTAACAGGGGGGAGTGAAAAACTGTTTTTT.

For this clonotype: The limits of the CDR3 on the DNA are not certain, so only TCRdb's listed CDR3 is given. V gene TRBV27 combines with J gene TRBJ2-3. Germline V gives CDR1 MNHEY, CDR2 SMNVEV (reference sequence). The CDR3 comprises 14 residues, both ends counted. The CDR3 sequence is CASSSSVTTDTQYF.

This clonotype was observed a few times. The V and J genes are TRBV4-1 and TRBJ1-1, with TRBD1 matching 7 bases. This CDR3 contains 16 residues. V lost 3 bases to trimming and J lost 0 bases; unmatched junction nucleotides: 7. Germline V gene sequence: CDR1 MGHRA, CDR2 YSYEKL. CDR3 coding DNA: TGCGCCAGCAGCCAGAACGTGGACAGGATGAACACTGAAGCTTTCTTT. Residues: CASSQNVDRMNTEAFF.

This clonotype appeared many times. The chain couples TRBV2 to TRBJ2-7, with 8 bases identical to TRBD1. Germline values: CDR1 SNHLY, CDR2 FYNNEI. The CDR3 covers 13 residues. With 3 bases clipped from V and 6 bases from J, the junction kept 4 bases outside the gene matches. The CDR3 DNA reads as TGTGCCAGCAGTGACAGGGGGCGACCCGAGCAGTACTTC. Translated, it gives CASSDRGRPEQYF.

Details on this clonotype: Because the CDR3 is missing its conserved closing phenylalanine or tryptophan, this is likely a read error. This chain connects TRBV19 to TRBJ2-5; D call uncertain. The CDR3 extends over 11 amino acids. Trimming removed 6 bases from V and 2 bases from J, with 4 bases in between. Germline-derived CDR1 and CDR2 are LNHDA and SQIVND (reference sequence). CDR3 in DNA: TGTGCCAGTAGGGCTCAAGAGACCCAGTACCTC. Amino acids: CASRAQETQYL.

In regard to this clonotype: A read error may account for a junction end that differs from germline. The rearrangement links TRBV19 to TRBJ1-1, with TRBD1 identical over 9 bases. This CDR3 has 12 amino acids. Germline V gene sequence: CDR1 LNHDA, CDR2 SQIVND (reference sequence). DNA for the CDR3: TGTGCCAGTAGTCAACAGGGGGCGGAAGTTTTCTTT. Its protein product is CASSQQGAEVFF.

The V gene is TRBV5-1, the J gene TRBJ1-2, with TRBD1 as a possible D gene (5 bases). Germline CDR1 and CDR2: SGHRS and YFSETQ. Deletions cut 2 bases from V and 6 bases from J, with 11 bases between. The CDR3 extends over 13 amino acids. CDR3: CASSFGQGNGYTF. CDR3 coding DNA: TGCGCCAGCAGCTTCGGTCAGGGAAATGGCTACACCTTC.

This clonotype was counted between two and nine times. This chain links TRBV19 with TRBJ2-7; 7 bases agree with TRBD2. Trimming took 6 bases from V and 5 from J; bases not matched to a gene: 7. The CDR3 extends over 13 amino acids. CDR1 and CDR2 (germline): LNHDA, SQIVND (reference sequence). For the CDR3, the DNA is TGTGCCAGTAGCCTAATGGGGGGGGACGAGCAGTACTTC. Its protein is CASSLMGGDEQYF. The whole variable domain, remainder taken from reference TRBV19 and TRBJ2-7, is DGGITQSPKYLFRKEGQNVTLSCEQNLNHDAMYWYRQDPGQGLRLIYYSQIVNDFQKGDIAEGYSVSREKKESFPLTVTSAQKNPTAFYLCASSLMGGDEQYFGPGTRLTVT.